The clone carrying this T cell receptor (beta chain) was picked up a small number of times. Its antigen is currently unknown. Every donor provided ten milliliters of peripheral blood. Every sample gave at least 6 micrograms of total RNA when it was extracted. The data were taken from a study of blood T cells in healthy people across ages. CDR3 length: 15 amino acids. The V end was cut by 6 bases, the J end by 0 bases, with 16 bases between. Germline loops: CDR1 DFQATT, CDR2 SNEGSKA (reference sequence). It was with a sample-barcoded 5' primer and a J-beta primer mix that a second PCR of about 6 to 12 cycles was run. MiXCR, run by TCRdb on the 5' RACE reads, gives a single entry per CDR3 protein. This table holds about 730,000 distinct CDR3 sequences, 43% found once. Study-wide points: Roughly linear declines in TCR beta diversity per million T cells occurred with age.

The specimen was blood. J is TRBJ2-3 and V is TRBV20-1, with D possibly being TRBD1 (6 bases). This TCR was sampled from a woman aged 60-75 years in good health. The CDR3 protein is CSAEGYRDSTDTQYF. In nucleotides, the CDR3 is TGCAGTGCCGAGGGGTACAGGGATAGCACAGATACGCAGTATTTT.